The TCR beta chain described here comes from a study of shared clonotypes between healthy human individuals. Background on the study: Each donor's CD4 naive and CD4 memory cells filled three plates apiece, CD8 naive two, and CD8 memory one.

Study observations and caveats: What rarefaction showed was incomplete sorted-subset sequencing despite large depth.

To note about this clone: Its target is not known. The junction departs from germline at one end; a sequencing error may be responsible.

Measured with immunoSEQ multiplex PCR; TCRdb has only the in-frame clones, and not every one. This table has approximately 2.3 million clones, 93% appearing once. Input material: naive CD4+ T cells from PBMCs. Sample subset: CD45RA+ positively selected. The TCR originated in a man between 18 and 29 years old in good health. Some clones in this sample may be carry-over from other donors' samples.

CDR3 nucleotides: TGTGCCAGCAGTTTAGGGACGGGGGACGAACACCGGGGAGCTGTTTTT. Its translation: CASSLGTGDEHRGAVF. This chain joins TRBV28 and TRBJ2-2, with a possible D match to TRBD2 (6 bases). This CDR3 comprises 16 residues. The germline CDR1 and CDR2 sequences are MDHEN and SYDVKM.